This T cell receptor (beta chain) is drawn from a study of control samples from healthy donors and cancer patients. Data came from immunoSEQ multiplex PCR; TCRdb stores just in-frame clones and leaves some out. In the table there are 95,000 to 100,000 clones, about four fifths of which are singletons. The CDR3 covers 13 residues. V lost 0 bases to trimming and J lost 6 bases, with 7 bases between them. Per germline, CDR1 SGHRS and CDR2 YFSETQ. There are a few counts of this clone. The chain employs TRBV5-1 and TRBJ2-1; D call uncertain. The sample consisted of blood. The source of this sequence is a man between 60 and 75 years old in good health. The CDR3 region is CASSLEGINEQFF. In nucleotides, the CDR3 is TGCGCCAGCAGCTTGGAGGGTATCAATGAGCAGTTCTTC.